Presented here are 11 T cell receptor beta chains from one specimen sequenced in a study of cytomegalovirus exposure and HLA in healthy donors. The table came from immunoSEQ multiplex PCR; TCRdb's copy has only in-frame clones and leaves some out. In the table there are about 280,000 clones, over 75% of which are singletons. Sequencing was done on a sample of PBMCs. These receptor sequences come from a woman under 30 in good health and CMV-seronegative.

The chain couples TRBV6-6 to TRBJ2-3; D possibly corresponds to TRBD1 (6 bases). The germline V and J ends were trimmed by 6 bases and 3 bases, with 16 bases remaining between them. Germline V CDR1 and CDR2: MNHNY, SVGAGI (reference sequence). CDR3 length: 15 amino acids. The CDR3 DNA reads TGTGCCAGCAGCAGGGCAGGGGTAGGAACAGATACGCAGTATTTT. Its protein is CASSRAGVGTDTQYF.

This chain joins TRBV6-1 and TRBJ1-4; TRBD1 might be the D (6 bases). Trimming stripped 4 bases from V and 8 bases from J, with 11 bases between. The CDR3 spans 13 residues. Germline assignment: CDR1 MNHNS and CDR2 SASEGT. Here the CDR3 reads CASSVGGHEKLFF. The CDR3 coding sequence is TGTGCCAGCAGTGTCGGGGGGCACGAAAAACTGTTTTTT.

CDR3 DNA: TGTGCCTGGAGTGTAGGGGCTAGTCAGTTCTTC. As protein: CAWSVGASQFF. The chain carries TRBV30 and TRBJ2-1, with a possible D match to TRBD1 (5 bases). Trimming pared 0 bases from V and 13 bases from J, leaving 10 bases between. This CDR3 has 11 amino acids. Germline V gives CDR1 GTSNPN, CDR2 SVGIG (reference sequence).

The rearrangement links TRBV30 to TRBJ2-7; possible D gene TRBD2, 6 bases. The CDR3 is 15 amino acids. Germline assignment: CDR1 GTSNPN and CDR2 SVGIG (reference sequence). Between the trimmed V and J ends, which lost 2 bases and 6 bases, there was a span of 20 bases. CDR3 in amino acids: CAWSKYTGEVGEQYF. The CDR3 bases are TGTGCCTGGAGTAAATATACCGGGGAGGTAGGCGAGCAGTACTTC.

The genes are TRBV5-1 and TRBJ2-1; TRBD2 aligns across 7 bases. Trimming at V came to 4 bases and at J to 1 base, leaving 8 bases not matched to a gene. Germline CDR1 and CDR2: SGHRS and YFSETQ. CDR3 size: 16 residues. The CDR3 region is CASSTRGSGSYNEQFF. In DNA, the CDR3 is TGCGCCAGCAGCACCCGGGGTAGCGGGTCCTACAATGAGCAGTTCTTC.

This chain links TRBV6-1 with TRBJ1-1, with D uncertain. The CDR3 covers 13 residues. Germline lookup yields CDR1 MNHNS and CDR2 SASEGT. The ends were cut back, 5 bases at V and 3 bases at J, with 10 bases in the middle. The CDR3 DNA follows: TGTGCCAGCAGTATTACAGAGTACACTGAAGCTTTCTTT. It yields the protein CASSITEYTEAFF.

This chain joins TRBV19 and TRBJ1-3, with no clear D. CDR3 length: 13 amino acids. V was cut by 5 bases and J by 3 bases, with 8 bases left in between. CDR1 and CDR2 (germline): LNHDA, SQIVND (reference sequence). Written as DNA, the CDR3 is TGTGCCAGTAGTCAACGGGGTGGAAACACCATATATTTT. It specifies CASSQRGGNTIYF.

The rearrangement uses TRBV5-1 and TRBJ2-5, with a possible D match to TRBD2 (6 bases). Germline assignment: CDR1 SGHRS and CDR2 YFSETQ. There are 15 residues in the CDR3. Between the trimmed V and J ends, which lost 0 bases and 5 bases, there was a span of 14 bases. Here the CDR3 DNA reads TGCGCCAGCAGCTTGGGCGGGACCAACACGGAGACCCAGTACTTC. This translates into CASSLGGTNTETQYF.

The chain links TRBV5-1 to TRBJ2-3; 7 bases are a match to TRBD2. CDR3 length: 16 amino acids. In germline, CDR1 is SGHRS, CDR2 YFSETQ. The V and J ends lost 0 bases and 0 bases, in that order; junction bases with no gene match: 4. The CDR3 loop reads CASSLGLADSTDTQYF. DNA of the CDR3: TGCGCCAGCAGCTTGGGACTAGCTGACAGCACAGATACGCAGTATTTT. The whole variable domain, remainder taken from reference TRBV5-1 and TRBJ2-3, is KAGVTQTPRYLIKTRGQQVTLSCSPISGHRSVSWYQQTPGQGLQFLFEYFSETQRNKGNFPGRFSGRQFSNSRSEMNVSTLELGDSALYLCASSLGLADSTDTQYFGPGTRLTVL.

This clone was observed a single time. The rearrangement uses TRBV27 and TRBJ2-7; 8 bases align to TRBD1. Trimming at V came to 5 bases and at J to 6 bases, leaving 12 bases not matched to a gene. CDR1 and CDR2 from the germline V gene are MNHEY and SMNVEV (reference sequence). CDR3 length equals 15 residues. CDR3 amino acids: CASSRKPGQAGEQYF. In DNA, the CDR3 is TGTGCCAGCAGTAGAAAACCGGGACAGGCTGGCGAGCAGTACTTC.

The rearrangement joins TRBV2 to TRBJ2-1; 14 bases fit TRBD2. The CDR3 runs 18 residues. V lost 6 bases to trimming and J lost 8 bases; unmatched junction nucleotides: 15. CDR1 is SNHLY, CDR2 FYNNEI, per germline. The CDR3 sequence is CASRPGTSGSPFRDEQFF. The CDR3, as DNA: TGTGCCAGCAGGCCCGGGACTAGCGGGAGTCCCTTTAGGGATGAGCAGTTCTTC. Full variable domain (remainder filled in from reference TRBV2 and TRBJ2-1): EPEVTQTPSHQVTQMGQEVILRCVPISNHLYFYWYRQILGQKVEFLVSFYNNEISEKSEIFDDQFSVERPDGSNFTLKIRSTKLEDSAMYFCASRPGTSGSPFRDEQFFGPGTRLTVL.